This T cell receptor (beta chain) derives from a study of cytomegalovirus exposure and HLA in healthy donors. Study background: A preliminary data release comprised tens of millions of unique TCRs obtained from HLA-typed donors. General study findings and limits: More clonal expansion characterized HLA-associated TCR beta chains than equally common others in a later analysis. A later analysis reportedly identified an Asian-associated ancestry cluster as carrying fewer N-insertions than the roughly 670-donor mean.

Germline V gene data show CDR1 as SQVTM and CDR2 as ANQGSEA. The CDR3 loop spans 12 amino acids. V lost 3 bases and J lost 5, with 9 bases in between. PCR involved 60 Vbeta and 13 Jbeta primers. Generated by immunoSEQ multiplex PCR, the TCRdb table keeps only in-frame clones and is missing some. The table lists some 130,000 clones, around 80% of them singletons. A note on this clone: Its cognate antigen is unknown.

The receptor was isolated from a female donor in good health and CMV-seronegative. The chain joins TRBV29-1 to TRBJ2-3; D call uncertain. Sample: PBMCs. The CDR3 DNA reads TGCAGCGTTGAGGTCTCGAGAGATACGCAGTATTTT. It specifies CSVEVSRDTQYF.